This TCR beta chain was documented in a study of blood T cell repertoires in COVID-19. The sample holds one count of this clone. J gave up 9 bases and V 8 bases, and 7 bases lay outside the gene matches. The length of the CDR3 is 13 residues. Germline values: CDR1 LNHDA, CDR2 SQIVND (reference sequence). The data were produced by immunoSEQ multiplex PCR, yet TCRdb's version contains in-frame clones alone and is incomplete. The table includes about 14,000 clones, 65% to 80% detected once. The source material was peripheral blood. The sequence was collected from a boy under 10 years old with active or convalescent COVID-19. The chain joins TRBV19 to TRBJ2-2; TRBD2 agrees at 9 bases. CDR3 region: CASSGLAPRELFF. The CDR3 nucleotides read TGTGCCAGTTCCGGACTAGCGCCACGGGAGCTGTTTTTT.